This TCR beta chain was sequenced for a study of blood T cell repertoires in COVID-19 (dated by TCRdb to 2020 to 2021). At the level of the whole study: Samples covering the acute and convalescent phases of COVID-19 were provided by collaborators in the United States, Italy and Spain. Nearly every sample came with metadata listing a de-identified subject ID, COVID-19 status, age in years and sex. Where available, HLA class I and class II types were obtained from metadata supplied by the sample provider rather than from assay-based typing. The material from the prospective study consisted of cDNA or gDNA derived from T cells, B-cell-depleted T cells, or PBMCs. The repertoires were made available in a free public database intended to serve as a resource for research on the immune response to SARS-CoV-2. Deeply sampled blood TCRbeta repertoires from subjects exposed to, actively infected with, or recovered from COVID-19 were included in the dataset. Samples came from the ongoing ImmuneRACE study (first 160 participants) plus 1,254 subjects from 6 global collaborators.

Each collaborating institution followed its own protocols to collect whole blood in K2EDTA tubes. Collaborator samples were shipped for TCRbeta analysis as frozen whole blood, isolated PBMCs, or DNA extracted from either sample type. What the work shows at the level of the full study, not this receptor alone: How much clinical and demographic metadata was included differed by source and by participant, and the metadata was provided uncurated.

TCRbeta CDR3 regions were amplified from genomic DNA by means of the immunoSEQ Assay, a bias-controlled multiplex PCR. Concerning the study's data processing: Within the assay, amplification of reference gene primers was used to estimate how many nucleated cells each sample contained. To quantify the absolute abundance of each unique TCRbeta CDR3 rearrangement, sequence reads were collapsed and filtered. For each sample, productive Simpson clonality was calculated by taking the square root of Simpson's diversity index across productive rearrangements. TCRdb holds this immuneACCESS table with in-frame rearrangements only. Some clones are missing; in checked studies, unresolved V genes explain under half, and the rest has no known cause. V, J and clone size are those of that table, while D and trimming were read from the DNA. Recorded for this sample are roughly 200,000 clones; around 83% of them occurred a single time. In total, the top ten clones hold about 5% of the sample.

Turning to this clone: The specificity of this receptor is unknown. The sample holds no much larger clone one base away, and base qualities are not on file.

The sequenced sample was peripheral blood. This receptor was obtained from a woman of 80 years or more with acute or convalescent COVID-19.

The DNA reads TGTGCCAGCAGCTACACCTTAAATACGGGTGGTCAGCCCCAGCATTTT. The translation is CASSYTLNTGGQPQHF. This receptor chain uses TRBV6-6 and TRBJ1-5; confidence is insufficient to name the D gene. V and J are truncated by 6 bases and 6 bases respectively, leaving an intervening sequence of 21 bases. The cysteine opens and the phenylalanine closes a CDR3 of 16 amino acids. Here the CDR3 DNA is all that survives: 48 bases in frame from base 1. Looking up the germline V gene (reference sequence) yields CDR1 MNHNY and CDR2 SVGAGI.